The clone carrying this TCR beta chain was seen a few times. This sample stems from a study of blood T cell repertoires in COVID-19. Looking at the study overall: Some COVID-19 samples were acute and others convalescent; all came from the United States, Italy and Spain. Sample material is recorded as cDNA or gDNA derived from T cells, B-cell-depleted T cells, or PBMCs.

After removal of 5 bases from V and 4 bases from J, the junction contained 16 bases not matched to a gene. The CDR3 has 17 amino acids. Germline CDR1 reads SNHLY; CDR2 reads FYNNEI. Per the study methods: Reference gene primer amplification yielded estimated nucleated cell counts. Some clones are missing from TCRdb's copy, which holds only in-frame ones; the method was immunoSEQ multiplex PCR. Clone size and V and J calls were adopted from that table, with D and trimming inferred from the DNA. Here the sample spans around 170,000 clones, around 86% being singletons. The receptor comes from a woman aged 40-49 years with acute or convalescent COVID-19. This chain links TRBV2 with TRBJ2-5; 7 nucleotides match TRBD2. The sequencing sample was made of peripheral blood. CDR3 in amino acids: CASSPQRGGSQGETQYF. DNA of the CDR3: TGTGCCAGCAGTCCGCAGAGGGGAGGGTCACAAGGAGAGACCCAGTACTTC.